This entry is about one T cell receptor (beta chain). The J segment lost 5 bases and the V segment lost 5 bases, leaving 3 bases of the junction unmatched. The CDR3 is 14 residues long. Germline CDR1 reads KGHSH; CDR2 reads LQKENI. The sample comes from a study of blood T cell repertoires in COVID-19. Study-wide background: PBMCs, B-cell-depleted T cells, or T cells provided the cDNA or gDNA that made up the material.

Produced via immunoSEQ multiplex PCR; TCRdb's table is partial and in-frame only. The sample carries a few hundred thousand clones, around 81% recorded once. Either two negative PCRs, clearance, or symptom resolution qualified Cohort 3 donors as recovered. Sequenced: PBMCs or T cells enriched from blood (not recorded which). This chain links TRBV18 with TRBJ1-4, with TRBD1 matching over 9 bases. The sequence came from a man aged 45 to 65 who had recovered from COVID-19. The CDR3 spells CASSGTGRNEKLFF. The DNA of the CDR3 is TGTGCCAGCTCAGGGACAGGGCGGAATGAAAAACTGTTTTTT.